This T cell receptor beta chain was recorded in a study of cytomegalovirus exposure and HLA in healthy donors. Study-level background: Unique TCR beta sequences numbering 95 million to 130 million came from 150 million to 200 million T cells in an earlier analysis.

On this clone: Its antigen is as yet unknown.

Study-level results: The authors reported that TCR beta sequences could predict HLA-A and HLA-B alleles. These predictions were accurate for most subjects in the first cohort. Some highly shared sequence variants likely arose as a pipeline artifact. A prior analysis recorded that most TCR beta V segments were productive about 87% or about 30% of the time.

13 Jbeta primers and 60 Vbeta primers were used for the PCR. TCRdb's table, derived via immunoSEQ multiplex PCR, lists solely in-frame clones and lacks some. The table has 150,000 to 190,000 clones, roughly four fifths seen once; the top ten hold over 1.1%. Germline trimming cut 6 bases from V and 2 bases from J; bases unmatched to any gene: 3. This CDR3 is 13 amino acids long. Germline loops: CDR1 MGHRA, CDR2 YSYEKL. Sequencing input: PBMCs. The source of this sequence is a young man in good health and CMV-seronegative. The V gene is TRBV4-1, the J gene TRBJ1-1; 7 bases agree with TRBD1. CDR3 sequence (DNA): TGCGCCAGCAGTTACAGGGGTAACACTGAAGCTTTCTTT. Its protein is CASSYRGNTEAFF.